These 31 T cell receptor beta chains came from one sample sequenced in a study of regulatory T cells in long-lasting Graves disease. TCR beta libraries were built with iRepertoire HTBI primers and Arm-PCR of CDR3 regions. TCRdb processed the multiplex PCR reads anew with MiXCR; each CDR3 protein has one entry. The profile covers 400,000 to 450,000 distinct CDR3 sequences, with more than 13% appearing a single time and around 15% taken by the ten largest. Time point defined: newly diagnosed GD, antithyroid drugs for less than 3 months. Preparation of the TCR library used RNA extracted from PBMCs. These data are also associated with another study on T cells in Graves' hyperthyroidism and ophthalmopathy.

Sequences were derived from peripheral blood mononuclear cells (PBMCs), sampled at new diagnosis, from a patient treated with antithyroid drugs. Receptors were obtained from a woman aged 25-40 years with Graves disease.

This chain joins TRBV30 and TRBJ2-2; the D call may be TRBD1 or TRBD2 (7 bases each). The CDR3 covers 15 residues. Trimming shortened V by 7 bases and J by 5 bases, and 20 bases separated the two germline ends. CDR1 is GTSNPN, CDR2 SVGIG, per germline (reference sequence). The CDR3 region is CASPGGGRKTGELFF. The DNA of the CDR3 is TGTGCCTCCCCAGGGGGGGGCCGTAAAACCGGGGAGCTGTTTTTT.

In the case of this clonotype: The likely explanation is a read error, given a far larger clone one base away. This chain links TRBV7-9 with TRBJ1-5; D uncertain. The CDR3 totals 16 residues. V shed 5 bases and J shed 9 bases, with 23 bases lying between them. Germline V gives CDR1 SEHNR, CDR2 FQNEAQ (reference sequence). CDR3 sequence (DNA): TGTGCCAGCAGCGCCCCGGGTGTCAGGATCTCCCTGCCCCAGCATTTT. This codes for CASSAPGVRISLPQHF. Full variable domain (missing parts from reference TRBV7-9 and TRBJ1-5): DTGVSQNPRHKITKRGQNVTFRCDPISEHNRLYWYRQTLGQGPEFLTYFQNEAQLEKSRLLSDRFSAERPKGSFSTLEIQRTEQGDSAMYLCASSAPGVRISLPQHFGDGTRLSIL.

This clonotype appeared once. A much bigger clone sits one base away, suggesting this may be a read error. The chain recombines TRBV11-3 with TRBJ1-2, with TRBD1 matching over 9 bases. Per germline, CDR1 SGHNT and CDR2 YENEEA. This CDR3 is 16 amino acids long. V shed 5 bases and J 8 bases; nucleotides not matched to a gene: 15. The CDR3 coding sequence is TGTGCCAGCAGCCCACCCCCCCTGGACAGGGGATTGGGCTACACCTTC. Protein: CASSPPPLDRGLGYTF.

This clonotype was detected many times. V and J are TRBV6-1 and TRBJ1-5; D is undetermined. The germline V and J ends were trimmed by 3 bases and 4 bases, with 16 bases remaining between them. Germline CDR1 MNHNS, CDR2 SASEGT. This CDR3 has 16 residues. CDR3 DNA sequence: TGTGCCAGCAGTGAGCCCCCGATGGCAGTGAATCAGCCCCAGCATTTT. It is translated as CASSEPPMAVNQPQHF.

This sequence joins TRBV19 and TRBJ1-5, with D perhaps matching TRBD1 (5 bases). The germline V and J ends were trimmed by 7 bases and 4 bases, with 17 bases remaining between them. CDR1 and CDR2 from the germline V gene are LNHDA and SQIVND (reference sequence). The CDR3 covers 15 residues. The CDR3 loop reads CASTGLGQPNQPQHF. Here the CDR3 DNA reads TGTGCCAGTACGGGATTGGGGCAGCCGAATCAGCCCCAGCATTTT. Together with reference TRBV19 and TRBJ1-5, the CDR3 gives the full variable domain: DGGITQSPKYLFRKEGQNVTLSCEQNLNHDAMYWYRQDPGQGLRLIYYSQIVNDFQKGDIAEGYSVSREKKESFPLTVTSAQKNPTAFYLCASTGLGQPNQPQHFGDGTRLSIL.

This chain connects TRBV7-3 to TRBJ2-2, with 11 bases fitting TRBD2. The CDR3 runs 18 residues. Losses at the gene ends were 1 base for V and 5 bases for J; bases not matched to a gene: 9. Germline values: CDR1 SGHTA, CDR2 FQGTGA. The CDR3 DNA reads TGTGCCAGCAGCTTAAGTAGCGGGAGGGCCTCCACGACCGGGGAGCTGTTTTTT. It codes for CASSLSSGRASTTGELFF. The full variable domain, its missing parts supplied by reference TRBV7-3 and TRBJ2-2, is GAGVSQTPSNKVTEKGKYVELRCDPISGHTALYWYRQSLGQGPEFLIYFQGTGAADDSGLPNDRFFAVRPEGSVSTLKIQRTERGDSAVYLCASSLSSGRASTTGELFFGEGSRLTVL.

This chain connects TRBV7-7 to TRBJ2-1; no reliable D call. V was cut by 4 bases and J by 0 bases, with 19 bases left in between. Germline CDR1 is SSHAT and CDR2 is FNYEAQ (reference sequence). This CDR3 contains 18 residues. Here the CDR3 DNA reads TGTGCCAGCAGCTCCGGTCCGTTAAGCAGGAGCTCCTACAATGAGCAGTTCTTC. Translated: CASSSGPLSRSSYNEQFF. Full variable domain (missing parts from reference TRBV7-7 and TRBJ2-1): GAGVSQSPRYKVTKRGQDVTLRCDPISSHATLYWYQQALGQGPEFLTYFNYEAQPDKSGLPSDRFSAERPEGSISTLTIQRTEQRDSAMYRCASSSGPLSRSSYNEQFFGPGTRLTVL.

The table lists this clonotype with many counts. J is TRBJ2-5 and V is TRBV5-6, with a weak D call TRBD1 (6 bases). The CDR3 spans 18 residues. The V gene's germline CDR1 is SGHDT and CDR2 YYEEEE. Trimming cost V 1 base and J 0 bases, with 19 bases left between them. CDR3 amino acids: CASSLISRTEIYQETQYF. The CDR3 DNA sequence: TGTGCCAGCAGCTTGATATCTAGGACAGAAATATACCAAGAGACCCAGTACTTC.

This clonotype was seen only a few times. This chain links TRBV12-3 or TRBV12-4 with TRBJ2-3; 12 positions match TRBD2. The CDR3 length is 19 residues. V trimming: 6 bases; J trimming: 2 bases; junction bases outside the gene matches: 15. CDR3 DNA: TGTGCCAGCAGCTCGTGGCCAAGGACTAGCGGGACCCACACAGATACGCAGTATTTT. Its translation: CASSSWPRTSGTHTDTQYF.

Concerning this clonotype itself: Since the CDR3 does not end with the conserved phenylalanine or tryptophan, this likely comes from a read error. DNA for the CDR3: TGTGCCAGCAGTGATCGGCAGGGGGCCGCTGAAGCTTTCTCT. This encodes CASSDRQGAAEAFS. This chain links TRBV6-2 or TRBV6-3 with TRBJ1-1, with 8 nucleotides matching TRBD1. The CDR3 sequence is 14 residues long. Losses at the gene ends were 5 bases for V and 6 bases for J; bases not matched to a gene: 8. Germline V gene data show CDR1 as MNHEY and CDR2 as SVGEGT.

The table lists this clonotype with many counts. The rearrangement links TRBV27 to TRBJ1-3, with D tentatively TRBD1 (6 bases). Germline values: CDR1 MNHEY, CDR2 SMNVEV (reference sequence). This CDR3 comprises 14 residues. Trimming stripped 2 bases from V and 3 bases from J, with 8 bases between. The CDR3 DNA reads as TGTGCCAGCAGTTTAACAGGGTATGGAAACACCATATATTTT. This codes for CASSLTGYGNTIYF.

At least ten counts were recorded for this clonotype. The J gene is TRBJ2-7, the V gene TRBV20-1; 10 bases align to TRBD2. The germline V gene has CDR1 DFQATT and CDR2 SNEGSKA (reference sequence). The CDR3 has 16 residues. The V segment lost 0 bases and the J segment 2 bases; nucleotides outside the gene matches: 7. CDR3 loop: CSARDEASGSPYEQYF. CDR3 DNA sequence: TGCAGTGCTAGAGATGAGGCTAGCGGGAGCCCCTACGAGCAGTACTTC.

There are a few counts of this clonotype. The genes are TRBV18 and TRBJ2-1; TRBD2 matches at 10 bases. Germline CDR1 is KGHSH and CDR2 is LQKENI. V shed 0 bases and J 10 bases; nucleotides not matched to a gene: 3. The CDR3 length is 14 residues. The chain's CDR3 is CASSPPTSGQEQFF. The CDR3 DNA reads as TGTGCCAGCTCACCACCGACTAGCGGGCAGGAGCAGTTCTTC.

CDR3 bases: TGTGCCAGCAGCTTAACGTCCGTGAACACAGGGGCTCCTGCCCTGCAGACCCAGTACTTC. Translating gives CASSLTSVNTGAPALQTQYF. The rearrangement uses TRBV7-3 and TRBJ2-5, with 7 bases that match TRBD1. Germline CDR1 reads SGHTA; CDR2 reads FQGTGA. CDR3 length: 20 residues. V was clipped by 0 bases and J by 6 bases; unmatched bases: 22. Full variable domain (outside the CDR3, taken from reference TRBV7-3 and TRBJ2-5): GAGVSQTPSNKVTEKGKYVELRCDPISGHTALYWYRQSLGQGPEFLIYFQGTGAADDSGLPNDRFFAVRPEGSVSTLKIQRTERGDSAVYLCASSLTSVNTGAPALQTQYFGPGTRLLVL.

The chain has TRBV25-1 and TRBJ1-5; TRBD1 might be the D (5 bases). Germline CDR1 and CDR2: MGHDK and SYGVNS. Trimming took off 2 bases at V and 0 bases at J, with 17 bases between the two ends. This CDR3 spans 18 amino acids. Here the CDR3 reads CASSEGTEIRNSNQPQHF. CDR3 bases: TGTGCCAGCAGTGAAGGGACGGAGATAAGAAATAGCAATCAGCCCCAGCATTTT.

The CDR3 reads CSARDGGTATQPQHF. The CDR3 DNA reads TGCAGTGCTAGAGATGGGGGGACAGCTACGCAGCCCCAGCATTTT. The chain combines TRBV20-1 with TRBJ1-5, with 7 bases matching TRBD1. J gave up 7 bases and V 0 bases, and 9 bases lay outside the gene matches. Germline lookup yields CDR1 DFQATT and CDR2 SNEGSKA (reference sequence). CDR3 length equals 15 residues.

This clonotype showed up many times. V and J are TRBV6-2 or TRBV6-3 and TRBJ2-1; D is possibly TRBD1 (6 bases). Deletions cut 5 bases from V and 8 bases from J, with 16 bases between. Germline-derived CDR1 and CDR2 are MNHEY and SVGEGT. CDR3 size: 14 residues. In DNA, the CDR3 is TGTGCCAGCAGTGCCTGGACAGATGTCGATGAGCAGTTCTTC. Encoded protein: CASSAWTDVDEQFF.

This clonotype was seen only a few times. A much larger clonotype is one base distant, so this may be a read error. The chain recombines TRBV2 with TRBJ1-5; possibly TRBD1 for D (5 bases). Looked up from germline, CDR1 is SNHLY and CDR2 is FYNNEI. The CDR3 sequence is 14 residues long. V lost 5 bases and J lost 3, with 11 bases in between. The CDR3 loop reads CASSTDNNNQPQHF. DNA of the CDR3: TGTGCCAGCAGTACGGACAACAACAATCAGCCCCAGCATTTT.

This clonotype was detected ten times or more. The CDR3 sequence is CASATSDTQYF. CDR3 sequence (DNA): TGTGCCAGCGCGACGTCAGATACGCAGTATTTT. The J gene is TRBJ2-3, the V gene TRBV12-3 or TRBV12-4; D gene unclear. The CDR3 length is 11 residues. V lost 8 bases and J 4 bases, leaving 7 bases between the germline ends.

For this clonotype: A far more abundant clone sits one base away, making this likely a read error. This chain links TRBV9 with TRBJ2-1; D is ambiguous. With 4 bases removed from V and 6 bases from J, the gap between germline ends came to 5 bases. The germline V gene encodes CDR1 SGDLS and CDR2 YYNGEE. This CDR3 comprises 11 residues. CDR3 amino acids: CASSIANEQFF. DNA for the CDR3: TGTGCCAGCAGCATCGCCAATGAGCAGTTCTTC.

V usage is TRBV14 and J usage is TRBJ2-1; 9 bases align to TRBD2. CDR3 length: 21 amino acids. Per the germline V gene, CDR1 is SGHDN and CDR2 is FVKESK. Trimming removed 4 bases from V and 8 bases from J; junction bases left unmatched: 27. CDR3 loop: CASSPRAGYGISAGGGHEQFF. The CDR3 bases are TGTGCCAGCAGCCCCCGCGCGGGGTACGGAATTTCAGCGGGAGGAGGCCATGAGCAGTTCTTC.

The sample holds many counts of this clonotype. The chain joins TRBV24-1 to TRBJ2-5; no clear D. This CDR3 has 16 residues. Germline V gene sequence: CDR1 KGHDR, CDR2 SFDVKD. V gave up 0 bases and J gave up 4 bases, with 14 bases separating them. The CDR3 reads CATSDLQGRLGETQYF. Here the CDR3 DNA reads TGTGCCACCAGTGATTTGCAAGGGCGCCTGGGAGAGACCCAGTACTTC.

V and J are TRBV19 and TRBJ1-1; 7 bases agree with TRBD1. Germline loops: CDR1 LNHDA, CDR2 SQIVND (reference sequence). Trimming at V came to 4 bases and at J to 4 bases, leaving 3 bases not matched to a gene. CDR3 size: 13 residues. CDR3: CASSRYRGTEAFF. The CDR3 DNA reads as TGTGCCAGTAGTAGGTACAGGGGCACTGAAGCTTTCTTT.

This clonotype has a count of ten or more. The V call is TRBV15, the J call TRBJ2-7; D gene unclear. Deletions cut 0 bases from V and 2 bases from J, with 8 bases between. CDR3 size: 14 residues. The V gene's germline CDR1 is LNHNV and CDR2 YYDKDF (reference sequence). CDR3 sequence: CATSRDTVTYEQYF. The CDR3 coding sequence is TGTGCCACCAGCAGAGATACAGTTACCTACGAGCAGTACTTC.

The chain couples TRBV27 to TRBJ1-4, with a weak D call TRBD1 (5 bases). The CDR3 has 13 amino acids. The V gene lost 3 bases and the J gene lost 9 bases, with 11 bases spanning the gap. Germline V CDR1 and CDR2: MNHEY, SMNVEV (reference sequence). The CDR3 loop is CASSLGDIKKLFF. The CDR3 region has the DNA TGTGCCAGCAGTTTGGGGGATATTAAAAAACTGTTTTTT.

The CDR3 region is CASSPDHADEQFF. The CDR3 coding sequence is TGCGCCAGCAGCCCCGACCATGCAGACGAGCAGTTCTTC. This chain joins TRBV5-1 and TRBJ2-1; D is undetermined. CDR3 length: 13 amino acids. Germline assignment: CDR1 SGHRS and CDR2 YFSETQ. V lost 4 bases, J lost 10 bases, and 15 bases lay in between.

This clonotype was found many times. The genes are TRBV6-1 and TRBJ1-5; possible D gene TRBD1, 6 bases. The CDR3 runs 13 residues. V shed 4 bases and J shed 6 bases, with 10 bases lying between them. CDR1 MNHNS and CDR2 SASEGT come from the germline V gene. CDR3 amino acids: CASSAEGGQPQHF. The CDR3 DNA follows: TGTGCCAGCAGTGCGGAAGGGGGTCAGCCCCAGCATTTT.

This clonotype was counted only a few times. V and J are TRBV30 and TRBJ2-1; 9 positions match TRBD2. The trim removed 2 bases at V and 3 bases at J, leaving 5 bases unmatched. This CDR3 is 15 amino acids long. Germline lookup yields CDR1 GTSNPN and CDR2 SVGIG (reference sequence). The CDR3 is CAWSLTSGLYNEQFF. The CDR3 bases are TGTGCCTGGAGTCTGACTAGCGGCCTCTACAATGAGCAGTTCTTC.

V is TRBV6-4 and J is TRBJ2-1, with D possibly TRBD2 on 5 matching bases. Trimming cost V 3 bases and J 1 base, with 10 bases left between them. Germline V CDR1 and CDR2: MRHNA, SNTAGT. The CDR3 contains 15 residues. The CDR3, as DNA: TGTGCCAGCAGTGAAGAGGGAACGTCCTACAATGAGCAGTTCTTC. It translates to CASSEEGTSYNEQFF.

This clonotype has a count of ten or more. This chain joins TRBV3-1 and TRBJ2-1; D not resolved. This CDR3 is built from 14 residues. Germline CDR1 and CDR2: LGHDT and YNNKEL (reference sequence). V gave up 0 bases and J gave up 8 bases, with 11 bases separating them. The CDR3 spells CASSQEGLPHEQFF. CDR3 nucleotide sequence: TGTGCCAGCAGCCAAGAAGGGCTACCACATGAGCAGTTCTTC.

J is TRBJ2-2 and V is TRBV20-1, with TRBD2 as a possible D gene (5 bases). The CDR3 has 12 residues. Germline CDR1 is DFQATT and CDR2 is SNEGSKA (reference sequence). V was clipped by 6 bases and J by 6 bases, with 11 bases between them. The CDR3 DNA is TGCAGTGCAGGGAGAGGGCCCGGGGAGCTGTTTTTT. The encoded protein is CSAGRGPGELFF.